This T cell receptor beta chain comes out of a study of T cells in Graves' hyperthyroidism and ophthalmopathy. Study-level points and caveats: The blood repertoire included most of the expanded thyroid clonotypes above 0.001.

Ten or more counts support this clonotype. Its antigen is still unknown. What was amplified from RNA transcripts were TCR beta CDR3 regions. HTBI primers were the set used in a first-round RT-PCR of the TCR CDR3. TCRdb re-called the multiplex PCR reads with MiXCR, one entry per CDR3 protein. The sample yields almost 250,000 distinct CDR3 sequences, approximately 23% seen once. The receptor comes from a woman aged 40-49 years with Graves' ophthalmopathy. Sequencing was carried out using blood.

The CDR3 sequence: CASSWGTSGADTQYF. Written as DNA, the CDR3 is TGTGCCAGCAGCTGGGGGACTAGCGGGGCAGATACGCAGTATTTT. The chain employs TRBV28 and TRBJ2-3; 13 bases are shared with TRBD2. The CDR3 length is 15 residues. The V segment lost 6 bases and the J segment 4 bases; nucleotides outside the gene matches: 4. Germline CDR1 reads MDHEN; CDR2 reads SYDVKM.